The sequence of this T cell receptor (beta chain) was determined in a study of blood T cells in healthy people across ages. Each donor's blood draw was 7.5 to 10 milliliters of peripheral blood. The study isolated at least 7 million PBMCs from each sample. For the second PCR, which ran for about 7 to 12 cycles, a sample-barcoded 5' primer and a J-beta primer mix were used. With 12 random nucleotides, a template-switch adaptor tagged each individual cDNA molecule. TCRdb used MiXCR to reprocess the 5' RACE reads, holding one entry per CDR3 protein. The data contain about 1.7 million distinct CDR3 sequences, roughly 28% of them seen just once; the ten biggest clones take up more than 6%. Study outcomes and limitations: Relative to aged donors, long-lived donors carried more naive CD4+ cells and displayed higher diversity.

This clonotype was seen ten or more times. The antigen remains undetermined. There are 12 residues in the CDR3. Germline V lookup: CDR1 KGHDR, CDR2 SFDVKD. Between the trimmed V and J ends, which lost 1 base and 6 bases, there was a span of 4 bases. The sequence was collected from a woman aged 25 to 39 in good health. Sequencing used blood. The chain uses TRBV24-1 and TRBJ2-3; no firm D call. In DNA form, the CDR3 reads TGTGCCACCAGTGATTTTCGGGATACGCAGTATTTT. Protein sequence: CATSDFRDTQYF.